This T cell receptor (beta chain) was sequenced for a study of molecular identifiers for immune sequencing clone quantification. Bulk TCR library preparation followed previously described methods with listed TCR primers. TCRdb passed the PCR reads through MiXCR, listing each CDR3 protein once. The sample has approximately 630,000 distinct CDR3 sequences, approximately 24% seen once. Naive CD8 T cells were sorted as CD8+CD4-CCR7+CD45RA+. This TCR came from a human donor in good health. Some libraries in this study had Jurkat cell RNA spiked in. The sequencing sample was made of naive CD8+ T cells from blood, with Jurkat cell RNA spiked in. The subset was: FACS-sorted CD8+CD4-CCR7+CD45RA+ naive T cells.

The CDR3 bases are TGTGCCAGTAGTATAGGACTAGGACAGACCTACGAGCAGTACTTC. Its translation is CASSIGLGQTYEQYF. This chain links TRBV19 with TRBJ2-7, with D possibly called TRBD1 or TRBD2 (6 bases each). Per germline, CDR1 LNHDA and CDR2 SQIVND (reference sequence). The V end lost 1 base, the J end lost 2 bases, and 12 bases lay between the germline ends. The CDR3 consists of 15 residues.